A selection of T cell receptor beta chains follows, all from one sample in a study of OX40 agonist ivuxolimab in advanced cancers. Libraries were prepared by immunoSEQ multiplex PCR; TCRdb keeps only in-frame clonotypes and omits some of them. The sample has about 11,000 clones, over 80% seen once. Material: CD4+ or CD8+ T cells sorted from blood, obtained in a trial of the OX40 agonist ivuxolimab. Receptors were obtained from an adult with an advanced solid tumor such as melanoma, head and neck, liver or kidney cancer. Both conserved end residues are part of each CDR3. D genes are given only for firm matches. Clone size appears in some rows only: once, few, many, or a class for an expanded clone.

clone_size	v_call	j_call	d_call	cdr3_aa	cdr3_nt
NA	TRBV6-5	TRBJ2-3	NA	CASRVPPDTQYF	TGTGCCAGCAGAGTGCCCCCAGATACGCAGTATTTT
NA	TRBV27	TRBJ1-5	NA	CASSFLGRDQPQHF	TGTGCCAGCAGTTTCTTAGGGAGGGATCAGCCCCAGCATTTT
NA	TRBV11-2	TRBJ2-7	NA	CASSLGEGAANYEQYF	TGTGCCAGCAGCTTAGGGGAGGGGGCAGCCAACTACGAGCAGTACTTC
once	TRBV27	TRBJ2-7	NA	CASSSLGAYEQYF	TGTGCCAGCAGTTCCTTAGGGGCCTACGAGCAGTACTTC
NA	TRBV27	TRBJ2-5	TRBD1	CASSTGVETQYF	TGTGCCAGCTCCACAGGGGTAGAGACCCAGTACTTC
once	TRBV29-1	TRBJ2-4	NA	CSVANRGGINIQYF	TGCAGCGTTGCTAACAGGGGAGGGATAAACATTCAGTACTTC
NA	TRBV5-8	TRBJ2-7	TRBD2	CASSLPLREDPYEQYF	TGTGCCAGCAGCTTGCCCCTACGGGAGGACCCCTACGAGCAGTACTTC
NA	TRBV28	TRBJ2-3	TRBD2	CASSLAGGGRAPDTQYF	TGTGCCAGCAGTTTAGCGGGGGGCGGGAGGGCGCCAGATACGCAGTATTTT
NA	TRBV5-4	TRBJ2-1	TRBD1	CASSLEGGGDEQFF	TGTGCCAGCAGCTTGGAAGGGGGCGGAGATGAGCAGTTCTTC
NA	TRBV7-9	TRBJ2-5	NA	CASSKAGVGETQYF	TGTGCCAGCAGCAAGGCAGGGGTGGGGGAGACCCAGTACTTC
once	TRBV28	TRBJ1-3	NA	CASSSPGVSFSGNTIYF	TGTGCCAGCAGTTCCCCGGGGGTTTCGTTCTCTGGAAACACCATATATTTT
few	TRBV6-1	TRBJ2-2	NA	CASSEGTGELFF	TGTGCCAGCAGTGAAGGCACCGGGGAGCTGTTTTTT
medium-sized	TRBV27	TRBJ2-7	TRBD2	CASRITSGTTYEQYF	TGTGCCAGCAGAATTACTAGCGGGACCACCTACGAGCAGTACTTC
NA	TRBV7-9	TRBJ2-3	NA	CASSHARPPTDTQYF	TGTGCCAGCAGCCACGCGAGGCCACCCACAGATACGCAGTATTTT
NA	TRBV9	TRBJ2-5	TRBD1	CASSPAGGGRQETQYF	TGTGCCAGCAGCCCCGCAGGGGGCGGACGGCAAGAGACCCAGTACTTC
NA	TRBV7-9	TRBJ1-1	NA	CATKVLGAFF	TGTGCCACGAAGGTCCTCGGAGCTTTCTTT
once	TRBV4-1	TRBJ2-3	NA	CASSQVADTQYF	TGCGCCAGCAGCCAAGTAGCAGATACGCAGTATTTT
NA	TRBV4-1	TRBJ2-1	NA	CASSPGRAYNEQFF	TGCGCCAGCAGCCCGGGCAGGGCCTACAATGAGCAGTTCTTC
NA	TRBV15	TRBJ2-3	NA	CATSRGQGTDTQYF	TGTGCCACCAGCAGAGGACAGGGCACAGATACGCAGTATTTT
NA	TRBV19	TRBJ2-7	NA	CASRGRDQRGEQYF	TGTGCCAGTCGAGGCAGGGACCAGCGAGGGGAGCAGTACTTC
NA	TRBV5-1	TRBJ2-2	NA	CASSPPGSGELFF	TGCGCCAGCAGCCCGCCAGGGTCCGGGGAGCTGTTTTTT
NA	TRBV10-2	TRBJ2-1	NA	CASKQGTYNEQFF	TGCGCCAGCAAGCAAGGCACCTACAATGAGCAGTTCTTC
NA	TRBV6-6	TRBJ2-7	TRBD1	CASSYSRTGQYEQYF	TGTGCCAGCAGTTACTCCAGGACAGGGCAATACGAGCAGTACTTC
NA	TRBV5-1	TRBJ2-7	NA	CASSLEPGVVYYEQYF	TGCGCCAGCAGCTTGGAACCGGGGGTGGTCTACTACGAGCAGTACTTC
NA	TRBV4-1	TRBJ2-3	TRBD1	CASSPYPTGESTDTQYF	TGCGCCAGCAGCCCCTATCCGACAGGGGAAAGCACAGATACGCAGTATTTT
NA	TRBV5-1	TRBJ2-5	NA	CASSLGGLPRETQYF	TGCGCCAGCAGCTTGGGGGGCCTTCCAAGAGAGACCCAGTACTTC
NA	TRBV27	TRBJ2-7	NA	CASSLTRYRFFYEQYF	TGTGCCAGCAGTTTAACCAGATACCGTTTCTTCTACGAGCAGTACTTC
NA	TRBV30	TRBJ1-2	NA	CAWLTSDYGYTF	TGTGCCTGGTTAACGAGCGACTATGGCTACACCTTC
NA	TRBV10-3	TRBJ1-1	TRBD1	CAISDGETGTEAFF	TGTGCCATCAGTGACGGGGAGACAGGGACTGAAGCTTTCTTT
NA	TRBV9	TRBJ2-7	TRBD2	CASGLGALGEQYF	TGTGCCAGCGGACTAGGCGCTTTAGGCGAGCAGTACTTC
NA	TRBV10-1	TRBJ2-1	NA	CASSQGGDSYNEQFF	TGCGCCAGCAGTCAGGGGGGGGACTCCTACAATGAGCAGTTCTTC
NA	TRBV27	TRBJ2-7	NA	CASGAGIFYEQYF	TGTGCCAGCGGAGCGGGTATTTTCTACGAGCAGTACTTC
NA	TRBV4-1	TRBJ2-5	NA	CASSQGGETQYF	TGCGCCAGCAGCCAAGGGGGGGAGACCCAGTACTTC
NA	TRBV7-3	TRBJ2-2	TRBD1	CASSPTGGNTGELFF	TGTGCCAGCAGCCCGACAGGGGGCAACACCGGGGAGCTGTTTTTT
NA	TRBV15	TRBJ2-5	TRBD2	CATSKGSTSGRAGETQYF	TGTGCCACCAGCAAGGGTAGCACTAGCGGGAGGGCCGGGGAGACCCAGTACTTC
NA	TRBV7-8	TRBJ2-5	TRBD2	CASSLELAGETQYF	TGTGCCAGCAGCTTAGAGCTAGCGGGAGAGACCCAGTACTTC
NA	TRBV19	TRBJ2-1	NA	CASTQGIYNEQFF	TGTGCCAGTACGCAGGGTATCTACAATGAGCAGTTCTTC